The clone carrying this TCR beta chain was detected once. This sample was included in a study of blood T cell repertoires in COVID-19. Study at large: T cells, B-cell-depleted T cells, or PBMCs provided the cDNA or gDNA that served as material.

The data were produced by immunoSEQ multiplex PCR, yet TCRdb's version contains in-frame clones alone and is incomplete. The sample contains about 160,000 clones, over 70% of which appear only once. V gave up 2 bases and J gave up 6 bases, with 20 bases separating them. The CDR3 extends over 17 amino acids. In germline, CDR1 is SGHVS, CDR2 FQNEAQ. The gene calls are TRBV7-8 and TRBJ1-5, with D possibly matching TRBD1 (6 bases). The sample comprised peripheral blood. The receptor's source is a man in his 70s with acute or convalescent COVID-19. CDR3 sequence reads: CASSLRPPQGEGQPQHF. CDR3 coding DNA: TGTGCCAGCAGCTTACGGCCACCACAGGGAGAGGGTCAGCCCCAGCATTTT.